This T cell receptor beta chain is from a study of blood T cell repertoires in COVID-19. Looking at the study overall: The United States, Italy and Spain were the sources of the acute and convalescent COVID-19 samples. PBMCs, B-cell-depleted T cells, or T cells were the source of the cDNA or gDNA that made up the material.

Per the study methods: Cell counts per sample came from amplifying reference gene primers. Only in-frame clones appear in the TCRdb table, and some are missing; sequencing was by immunoSEQ multiplex PCR. V, J and clone size reflect that table, while D and trimming were determined from the DNA. The sample consists of around 250,000 clones, around 84% of them appearing once. The V and J ends lost 8 bases and 4 bases respectively, with 18 bases between them. Germline CDR1 is SNHLY and CDR2 is FYNNEI. This CDR3 contains 15 residues. The J gene is TRBJ1-5, the V gene TRBV2, with a possible D match to TRBD1 (5 bases). The sample was peripheral blood. The clonotype was recovered from a woman aged 65 to 85 with active or convalescent COVID-19. For the CDR3, the DNA is TGTGCCAGCTGGGCGGGACGGGGTCAAAATCAGCCCCAGCATTTT. Protein sequence: CASWAGRGQNQPQHF.